Each of the 17 T cell receptor beta chains below was sequenced from the same sample in a study of blood T cells in healthy people across ages. It was with a sample-barcoded 5' primer and a J-beta primer mix that a second PCR of roughly 7 to 11 cycles was run. TCRdb re-called the 5' RACE reads through MiXCR, storing one row per CDR3 protein. Here the sample spans hundreds of thousands of distinct CDR3 sequences, roughly 41% being singletons. Input material: blood. The receptors shown here come from a woman aged 60-70 years in good health.

The chain carries TRBV4-2 and TRBJ1-6, with D maybe TRBD1 (5 bases). This CDR3 is 16 amino acids long. The V gene's germline CDR1 is LGHNA and CDR2 YNFKEQ. Trimming pared 3 bases from V and 6 bases from J, leaving 15 bases between. The CDR3 nucleotides read TGTGCCAGCAGCCAGGAAGAGGCAGGGTTTAATTCACCCCTCCACTTT. Protein product: CASSQEEAGFNSPLHF.

The V gene is TRBV12-3 or TRBV12-4, the J gene TRBJ2-1; no clear D gene. Trimming removed 3 bases at V and 12 bases at J, with 9 bases between. The CDR3 extends over 11 amino acids. The CDR3 coding sequence is TGTGCCAGCAGTTTTGGACCTGCGCAGTTCTTC. It translates to CASSFGPAQFF.

The gene calls are TRBV7-2 and TRBJ2-1; no clear D gene. This CDR3 has 16 amino acids. CDR1 is SGHTA, CDR2 FQGNSA, per germline. The V and J ends lost 5 bases and 4 bases respectively, with 18 bases between them. The CDR3 nucleotides read TGTGCCAGCAGCCGCAACAGTCTAGGCCAATACAATGAGCAGTTCTTC. This sequence encodes CASSRNSLGQYNEQFF.

This sequence joins TRBV5-1 and TRBJ1-2; TRBD1 aligns across 9 bases. Germline V CDR1 and CDR2: SGHRS, YFSETQ. Trimming removed 4 bases from V and 6 bases from J; junction bases left unmatched: 10. The CDR3 loop spans 15 amino acids. The CDR3 DNA reads as TGCGCCAGCAGCGTACAAACAGGGGGCGCGGATGGCTACACCTTC. Translated, it gives CASSVQTGGADGYTF. Combining the CDR3 with reference TRBV5-1 and TRBJ1-2 gives the whole variable domain KAGVTQTPRYLIKTRGQQVTLSCSPISGHRSVSWYQQTPGQGLQFLFEYFSETQRNKGNFPGRFSGRQFSNSRSEMNVSTLELGDSALYLCASSVQTGGADGYTFGSGTRLTVV.

This clonotype was recorded a few times. The gene calls are TRBV7-2 and TRBJ1-6, with D uncertain. V was trimmed by 4 bases and J by 7 bases, leaving 2 bases between them. In germline, CDR1 is SGHTA, CDR2 FQGNSA. CDR3 length equals 11 residues. The CDR3 spells CASSYNSPLHF. The CDR3 nucleotides read TGTGCCAGCAGCTACAATTCACCCCTCCACTTT.

V is TRBV14 and J is TRBJ2-3; possibly TRBD1 for D (5 bases). The CDR3 sequence is 15 residues long. Trimming cost V 3 bases and J 2 bases, with 12 bases left between them. Germline values: CDR1 SGHDN, CDR2 FVKESK. In DNA form, the CDR3 reads TGTGCCAGCAGCCAGAGGACACCTCTCACAGATACGCAGTATTTT. Translation gives CASSQRTPLTDTQYF.

V and J are TRBV5-1 and TRBJ1-1, with a weak D call TRBD1 (5 bases). The CDR3 has 14 residues. Trimming removed 2 bases at V and 6 bases at J, with 14 bases between. CDR1 is SGHRS and CDR2 is YFSETQ in the germline V gene. CDR3 DNA sequence: TGCGCCAGCAGCTTTGGTCAGGGAGGTGCTGAAGCTTTCTTT. This gives the protein CASSFGQGGAEAFF. Full variable domain (remainder filled in from reference TRBV5-1 and TRBJ1-1): KAGVTQTPRYLIKTRGQQVTLSCSPISGHRSVSWYQQTPGQGLQFLFEYFSETQRNKGNFPGRFSGRQFSNSRSEMNVSTLELGDSALYLCASSFGQGGAEAFFGQGTRLTVV.

This clonotype was picked up a small number of times. The V gene is TRBV5-1, the J gene TRBJ2-7, with unresolved D. The CDR3 totals 14 residues. Trimming stripped 0 bases from V and 0 bases from J, with 7 bases between. In germline, CDR1 is SGHRS, CDR2 YFSETQ. CDR3 bases: TGCGCCAGCAGCTTGGGCTCGCCCTCCTACGAGCAGTACTTC. Translation gives CASSLGSPSYEQYF. Full variable domain (missing parts from reference TRBV5-1 and TRBJ2-7): KAGVTQTPRYLIKTRGQQVTLSCSPISGHRSVSWYQQTPGQGLQFLFEYFSETQRNKGNFPGRFSGRQFSNSRSEMNVSTLELGDSALYLCASSLGSPSYEQYFGPGTRLTVT.

Remarks on this clonotype: A read error is possible here, since a much larger clone lies one base away. The V call is TRBV5-5, the J call TRBJ2-3, with TRBD1 as a possible D gene (6 bases). This CDR3 comprises 14 residues. CDR1 and CDR2 from the germline V gene are SGHKS and YYEKEE (reference sequence). The CDR3, as DNA: TGTGCCAGCAGGTTGGACAGCTCCACAGATACGCAGTATTTT. Translated, it gives CASRLDSSTDTQYF. Variable domain in full (rest from reference TRBV5-5 and TRBJ2-3): DAGVTQSPTHLIKTRGQQVTLRCSPISGHKSVSWYQQVLGQGPQFIFQYYEKEERGRGNFPDRFSARQFPNYSSELNVNALLLGDSALYLCASRLDSSTDTQYFGPGTRLTVL.

The genes are TRBV5-1 and TRBJ1-2, with TRBD1 as a possible D gene (5 bases). The germline V and J ends were trimmed by 4 bases and 6 bases, with 19 bases remaining between them. Germline-derived CDR1 and CDR2 are SGHRS and YFSETQ. This CDR3 region has 15 residues. CDR3 region: CASSPEAGRWDGYTF. The CDR3, as DNA: TGCGCCAGCAGCCCCGAGGCGGGGCGCTGGGATGGCTACACCTTC. Full variable domain (remainder filled in from reference TRBV5-1 and TRBJ1-2): KAGVTQTPRYLIKTRGQQVTLSCSPISGHRSVSWYQQTPGQGLQFLFEYFSETQRNKGNFPGRFSGRQFSNSRSEMNVSTLELGDSALYLCASSPEAGRWDGYTFGSGTRLTVV.

The genes are TRBV10-3 and TRBJ2-1, with D unresolved. The J call is doubtful: the DNA matches TRBJ2-7 better. Germline CDR1 ENHRY, CDR2 SYGVKD. The CDR3 is made up of 11 amino acids. The CDR3 here is CAIKGPNEQYF. The CDR3, as DNA: TGTGCCATCAAAGGGCCGAACGAGCAGTACTTC.

The chain employs TRBV5-1 and TRBJ2-1, with 13 nucleotides matching TRBD2. After removal of 4 bases from V and 6 bases from J, the junction contained 4 bases not matched to a gene. Germline CDR1 reads SGHRS; CDR2 reads YFSETQ. The CDR3 loop spans 15 amino acids. CDR3 loop: CASSPGTSGVNEQFF. CDR3 sequence (DNA): TGCGCCAGCAGCCCCGGGACTAGCGGGGTCAATGAGCAGTTCTTC.

The gene calls are TRBV14 and TRBJ2-1; possibly TRBD2 for D (5 bases). The V end lost 4 bases, the J end lost 5 bases, and 15 bases lay between the germline ends. CDR1 and CDR2 from the germline V gene are SGHDN and FVKESK. The CDR3 runs to 15 residues. The CDR3 sequence is CASSPRMSGDNEQFF. CDR3 in DNA: TGTGCCAGCAGCCCCCGGATGAGCGGAGACAATGAGCAGTTCTTC.

This clonotype was seen just once. Relative to the germline gene, one junction end is altered; a read error may explain this. This chain connects TRBV20-1 to TRBJ1-1; D not certain. Germline V gene lookup returns CDR1 DFQATT and CDR2 SNEGSKA (reference sequence). The CDR3 covers 15 residues. The CDR3 loop reads CSARDPGRENTEAFF. The CDR3 DNA follows: TGCAGTGCCAGAGACCCTGGACGGGAGAACACTGAAGCTTTCTTT.

About this clonotype: Just one base apart from a much larger clone, this may be a read error. This chain links TRBV29-1 with TRBJ2-1; 9 nucleotides match TRBD2. The germline V gene has CDR1 SQVTM and CDR2 ANQGSEA. The CDR3 is 14 amino acids. The CDR3 bases are TGCAGCACTGGGGTAGCGGGAGTCGGCAATGAGCGGTTCTTC. Amino acids: CSTGVAGVGNERFF.

The chain joins TRBV6-1 to TRBJ2-1, with a possible D match to TRBD2 (7 bases). V was shortened by 5 bases and J by 9 bases, with 20 bases between the two germline ends. The CDR3 is made up of 15 amino acids. Germline CDR1 MNHNS, CDR2 SASEGT. CDR3 amino acids: CASSFFWGGGSEQFF. The CDR3 coding sequence is TGTGCCAGCAGTTTTTTTTGGGGGGGCGGGTCTGAGCAGTTCTTC.

This clonotype was counted at least ten times. CDR3 DNA sequence: TGTGCCACCAGTGATTTGACTAGCGGGAGAAGCGCAGATACGCAGTATTTT. Encoded protein: CATSDLTSGRSADTQYF. The V call is TRBV24-1, the J call TRBJ2-3; 11 positions match TRBD2. Per the germline V gene, CDR1 is KGHDR and CDR2 is SFDVKD. The length of the CDR3 is 17 residues. After removal of 0 bases from V and 4 bases from J, the junction contained 5 bases not matched to a gene.